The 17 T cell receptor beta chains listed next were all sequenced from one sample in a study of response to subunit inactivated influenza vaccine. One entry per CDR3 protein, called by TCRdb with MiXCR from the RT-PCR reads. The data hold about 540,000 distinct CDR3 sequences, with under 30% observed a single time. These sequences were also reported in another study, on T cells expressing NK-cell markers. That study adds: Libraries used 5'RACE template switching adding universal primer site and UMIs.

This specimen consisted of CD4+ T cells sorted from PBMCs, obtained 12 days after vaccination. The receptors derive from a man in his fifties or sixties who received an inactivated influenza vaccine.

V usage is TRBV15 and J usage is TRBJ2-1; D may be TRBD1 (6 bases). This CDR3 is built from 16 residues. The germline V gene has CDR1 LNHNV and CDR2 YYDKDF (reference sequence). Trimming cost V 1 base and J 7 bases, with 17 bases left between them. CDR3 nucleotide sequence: TGTGCCACCAGCAGAGGGACGGACAGATTAGATAATGAGCAGTTCTTC. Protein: CATSRGTDRLDNEQFF.

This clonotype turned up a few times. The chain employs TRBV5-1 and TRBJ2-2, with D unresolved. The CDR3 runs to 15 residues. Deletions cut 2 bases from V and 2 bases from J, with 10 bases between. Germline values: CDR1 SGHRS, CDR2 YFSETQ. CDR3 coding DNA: TGCGCCAGCAGCTTTTCCGGGTCTAACACCGGGGAGCTGTTTTTT. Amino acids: CASSFSGSNTGELFF.

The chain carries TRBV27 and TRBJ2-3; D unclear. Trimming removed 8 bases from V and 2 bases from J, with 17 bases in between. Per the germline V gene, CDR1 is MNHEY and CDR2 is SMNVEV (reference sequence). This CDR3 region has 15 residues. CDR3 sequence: CASRIGYSNTDTQYF. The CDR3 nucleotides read TGTGCCAGCCGAATAGGGTACTCGAACACAGATACGCAGTATTTT.

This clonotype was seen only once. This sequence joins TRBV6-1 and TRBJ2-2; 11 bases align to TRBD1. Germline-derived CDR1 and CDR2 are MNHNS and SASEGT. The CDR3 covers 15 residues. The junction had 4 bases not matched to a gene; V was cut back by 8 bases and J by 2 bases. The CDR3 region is CASQGTGGNTGELFF. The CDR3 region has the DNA TGTGCCAGCCAAGGGACAGGGGGAAACACCGGGGAGCTGTTTTTT.

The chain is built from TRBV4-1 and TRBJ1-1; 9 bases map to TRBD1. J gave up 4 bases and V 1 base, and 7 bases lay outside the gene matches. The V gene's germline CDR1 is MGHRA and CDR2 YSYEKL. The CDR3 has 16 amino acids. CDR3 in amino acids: CASSQATGGLSTEAFF. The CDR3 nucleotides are TGCGCCAGCAGCCAAGCCACAGGGGGCCTAAGCACTGAAGCTTTCTTT.

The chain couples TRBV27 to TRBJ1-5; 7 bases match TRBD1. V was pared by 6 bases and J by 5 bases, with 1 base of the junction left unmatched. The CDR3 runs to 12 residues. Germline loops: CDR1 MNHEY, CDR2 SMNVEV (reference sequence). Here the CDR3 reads CASRGGHQPQHF. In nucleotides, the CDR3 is TGTGCCAGCAGAGGGGGCCATCAGCCCCAGCATTTT.

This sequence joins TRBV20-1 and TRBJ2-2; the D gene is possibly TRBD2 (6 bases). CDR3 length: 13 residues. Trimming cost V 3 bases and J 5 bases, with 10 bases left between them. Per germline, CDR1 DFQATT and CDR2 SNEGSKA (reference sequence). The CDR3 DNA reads TGCAGTGCTAGGGAGGGGCGAACCGGGGAGCTGTTTTTT. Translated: CSAREGRTGELFF.

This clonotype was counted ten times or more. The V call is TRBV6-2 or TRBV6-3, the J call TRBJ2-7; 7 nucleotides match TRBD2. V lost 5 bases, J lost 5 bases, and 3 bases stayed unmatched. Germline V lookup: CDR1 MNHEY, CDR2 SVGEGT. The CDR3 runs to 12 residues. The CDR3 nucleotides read TGTGCCAGCAGTCCTACTAGCGACGAGCAGTACTTC. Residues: CASSPTSDEQYF.

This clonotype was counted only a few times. The CDR3 is CASSQDRLGGQGGLEQYF. The DNA for the CDR3 is TGTGCCAGCAGCCAAGATCGATTGGGGGGACAAGGAGGACTCGAGCAGTACTTC. The rearrangement links TRBV3-1 to TRBJ2-7; D tentatively fits TRBD1 or TRBD2 (6 bases each). V shed 0 bases and J shed 6 bases, with 24 bases lying between them. Germline V gene data show CDR1 as LGHDT and CDR2 as YNNKEL (reference sequence). The CDR3 extends over 18 amino acids.

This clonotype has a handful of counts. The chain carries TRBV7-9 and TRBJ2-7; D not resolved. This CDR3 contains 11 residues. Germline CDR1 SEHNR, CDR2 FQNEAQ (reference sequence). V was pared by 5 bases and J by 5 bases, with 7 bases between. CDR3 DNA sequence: TGTGCCAGCAGCGGATTGGACGAGCAGTACTTC. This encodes CASSGLDEQYF.

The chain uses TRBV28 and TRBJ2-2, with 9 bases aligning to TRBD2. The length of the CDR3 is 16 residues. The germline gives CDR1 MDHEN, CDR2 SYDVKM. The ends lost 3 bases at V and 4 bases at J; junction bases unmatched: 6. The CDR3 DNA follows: TGTGCCAGCAGTTTGTTTAGCGGGAGTTCCACCGGGGAGCTGTTTTTT. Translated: CASSLFSGSSTGELFF.

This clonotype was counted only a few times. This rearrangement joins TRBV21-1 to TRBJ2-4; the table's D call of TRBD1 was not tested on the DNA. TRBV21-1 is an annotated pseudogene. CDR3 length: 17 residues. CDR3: CASSKVRQGLAKNIQYF. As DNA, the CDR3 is TGTGCCAGCAGCAAAGTGAGGCAGGGATTAGCCAAAAACATTCAGTACTTC.

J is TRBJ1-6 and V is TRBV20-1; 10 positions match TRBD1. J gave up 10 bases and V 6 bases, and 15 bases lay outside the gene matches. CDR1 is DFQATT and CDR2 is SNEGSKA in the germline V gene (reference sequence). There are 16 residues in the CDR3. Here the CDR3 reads CSARQPGLGQGSPLHF. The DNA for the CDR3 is TGCAGTGCCCGCCAACCGGGACTGGGACAGGGGTCACCCCTCCACTTT.

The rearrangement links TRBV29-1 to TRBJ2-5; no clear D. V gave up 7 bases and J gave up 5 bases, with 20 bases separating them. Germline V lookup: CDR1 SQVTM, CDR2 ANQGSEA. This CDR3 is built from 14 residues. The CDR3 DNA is TGCAGCGCCTCACAGTCGTTAGGGTCGGAGACCCAGTACTTC. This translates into CSASQSLGSETQYF.

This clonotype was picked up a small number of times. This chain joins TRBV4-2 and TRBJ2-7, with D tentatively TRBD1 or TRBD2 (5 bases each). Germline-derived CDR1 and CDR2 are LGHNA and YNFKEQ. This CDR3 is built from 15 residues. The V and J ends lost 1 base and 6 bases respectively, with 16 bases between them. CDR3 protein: CASSQVVARGVEQYF. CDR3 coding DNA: TGTGCCAGCAGCCAAGTGGTAGCGAGAGGGGTCGAGCAGTACTTC.

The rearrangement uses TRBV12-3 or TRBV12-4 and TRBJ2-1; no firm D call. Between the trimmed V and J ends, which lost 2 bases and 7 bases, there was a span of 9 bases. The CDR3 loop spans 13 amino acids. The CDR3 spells CASSLLTGNEQFF. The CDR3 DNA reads TGTGCCAGCAGTTTACTAACGGGTAATGAGCAGTTCTTC.

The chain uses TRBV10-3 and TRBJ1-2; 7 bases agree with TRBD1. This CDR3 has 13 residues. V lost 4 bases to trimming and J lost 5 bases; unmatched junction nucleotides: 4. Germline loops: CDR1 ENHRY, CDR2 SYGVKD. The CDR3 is CAISVRGGYGYTF. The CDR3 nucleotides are TGTGCCATCAGTGTCAGGGGGGGGTATGGCTACACCTTC.